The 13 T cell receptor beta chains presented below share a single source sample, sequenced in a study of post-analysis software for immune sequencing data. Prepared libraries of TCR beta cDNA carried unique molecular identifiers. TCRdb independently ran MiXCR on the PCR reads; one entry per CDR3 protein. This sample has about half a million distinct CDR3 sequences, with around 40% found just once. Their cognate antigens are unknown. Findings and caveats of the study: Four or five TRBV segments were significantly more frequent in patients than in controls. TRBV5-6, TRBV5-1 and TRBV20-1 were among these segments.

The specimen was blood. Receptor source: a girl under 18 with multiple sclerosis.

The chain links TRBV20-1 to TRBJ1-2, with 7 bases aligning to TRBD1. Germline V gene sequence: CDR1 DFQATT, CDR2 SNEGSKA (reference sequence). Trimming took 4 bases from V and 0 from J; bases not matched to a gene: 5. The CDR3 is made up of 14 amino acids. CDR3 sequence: CSATDRTPNYGYTF. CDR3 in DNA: TGCAGTGCTACGGACAGGACGCCTAACTATGGCTACACCTTC.

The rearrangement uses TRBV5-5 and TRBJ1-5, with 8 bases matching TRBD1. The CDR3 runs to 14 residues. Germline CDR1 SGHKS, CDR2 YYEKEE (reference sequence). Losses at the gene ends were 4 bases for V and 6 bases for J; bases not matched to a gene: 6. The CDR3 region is CASSTGQGAQPQHF. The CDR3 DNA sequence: TGTGCCAGCAGCACTGGACAGGGCGCTCAGCCCCAGCATTTT.

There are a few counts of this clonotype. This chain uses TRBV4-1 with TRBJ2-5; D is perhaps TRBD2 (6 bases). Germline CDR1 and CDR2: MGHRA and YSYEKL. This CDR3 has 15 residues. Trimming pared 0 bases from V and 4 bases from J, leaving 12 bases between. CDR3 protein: CASSQDQGGGETQYF. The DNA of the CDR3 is TGCGCCAGCAGCCAAGATCAGGGAGGAGGAGAGACCCAGTACTTC.

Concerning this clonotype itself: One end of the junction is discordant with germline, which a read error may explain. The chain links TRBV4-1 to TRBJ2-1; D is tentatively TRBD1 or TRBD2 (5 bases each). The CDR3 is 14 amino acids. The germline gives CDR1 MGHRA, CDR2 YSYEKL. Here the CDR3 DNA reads TGCGCCAGCAGCCAAGATATCGGGGCGGATGAGAAGTTCTTC. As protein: CASSQDIGADEKFF.

The chain's CDR3 is CSVVPLGEWETQYF. DNA of the CDR3: TGCAGCGTTGTCCCTTTGGGGGAGTGGGAGACCCAGTACTTC. The chain links TRBV29-1 to TRBJ2-5; the D gene could be TRBD1 or TRBD2 (5 bases each). V lost 4 bases, J lost 5 bases, and 17 bases lay in between. The CDR3 extends over 14 amino acids. Germline CDR1 reads SQVTM; CDR2 reads ANQGSEA.

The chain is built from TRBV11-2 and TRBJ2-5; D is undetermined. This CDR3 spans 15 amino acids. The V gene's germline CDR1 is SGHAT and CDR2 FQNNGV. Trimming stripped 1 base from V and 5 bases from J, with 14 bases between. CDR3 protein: CASSLVRVTRETQYF. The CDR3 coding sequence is TGTGCCAGCAGCTTAGTCCGGGTTACGAGGGAGACCCAGTACTTC.

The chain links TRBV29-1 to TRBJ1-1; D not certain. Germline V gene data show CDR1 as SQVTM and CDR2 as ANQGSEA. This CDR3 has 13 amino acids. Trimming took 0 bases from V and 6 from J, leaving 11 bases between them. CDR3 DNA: TGCAGCGTTGAAGAAATACGCGAATCTGAAGCTTTCTTT. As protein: CSVEEIRESEAFF.

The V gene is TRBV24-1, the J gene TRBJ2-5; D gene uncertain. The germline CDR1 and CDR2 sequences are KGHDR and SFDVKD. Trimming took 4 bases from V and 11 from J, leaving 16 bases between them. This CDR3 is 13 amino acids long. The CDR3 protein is CATSDPFGDEQYF. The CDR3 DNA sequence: TGTGCCACCAGTGACCCGTTTGGGGATGAGCAGTACTTC.

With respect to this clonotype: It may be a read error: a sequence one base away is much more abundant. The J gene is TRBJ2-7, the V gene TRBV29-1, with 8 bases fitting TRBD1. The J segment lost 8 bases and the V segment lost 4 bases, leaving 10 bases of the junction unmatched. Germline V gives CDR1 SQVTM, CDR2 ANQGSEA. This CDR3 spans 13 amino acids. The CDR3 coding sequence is TGCAGCGTTGTCACGGACAGGGACCACAAGCAGTACTTC. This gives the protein CSVVTDRDHKQYF.

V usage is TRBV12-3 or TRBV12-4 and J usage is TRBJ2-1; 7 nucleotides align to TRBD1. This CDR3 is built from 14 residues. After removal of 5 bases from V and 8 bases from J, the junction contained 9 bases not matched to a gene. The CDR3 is CASSPAEGAHEQFF. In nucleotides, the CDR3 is TGTGCCAGCAGTCCCGCAGAGGGGGCCCATGAGCAGTTCTTC.

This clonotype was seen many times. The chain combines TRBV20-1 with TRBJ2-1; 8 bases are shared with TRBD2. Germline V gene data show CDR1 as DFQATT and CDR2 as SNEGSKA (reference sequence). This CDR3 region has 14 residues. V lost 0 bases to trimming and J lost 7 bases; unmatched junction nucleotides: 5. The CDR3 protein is CSARDPREANEQFF. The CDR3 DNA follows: TGCAGTGCTAGAGATCCGCGGGAGGCGAATGAGCAGTTCTTC.

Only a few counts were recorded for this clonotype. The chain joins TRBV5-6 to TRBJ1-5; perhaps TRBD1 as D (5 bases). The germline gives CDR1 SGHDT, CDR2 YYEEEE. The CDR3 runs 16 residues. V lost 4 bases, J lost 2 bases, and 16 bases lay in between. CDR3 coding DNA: TGTGCCAGCAGCCCGTACAGGAATAAGGGCAATCAGCCCCAGCATTTT. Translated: CASSPYRNKGNQPQHF.

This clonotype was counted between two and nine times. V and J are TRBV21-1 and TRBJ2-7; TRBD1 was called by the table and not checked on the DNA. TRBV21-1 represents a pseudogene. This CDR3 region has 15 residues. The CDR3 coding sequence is TGTGCCAGCAGCAAAACCCGGGCCAGACTTTACGAGCAGTACTTC. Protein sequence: CASSKTRARLYEQYF.